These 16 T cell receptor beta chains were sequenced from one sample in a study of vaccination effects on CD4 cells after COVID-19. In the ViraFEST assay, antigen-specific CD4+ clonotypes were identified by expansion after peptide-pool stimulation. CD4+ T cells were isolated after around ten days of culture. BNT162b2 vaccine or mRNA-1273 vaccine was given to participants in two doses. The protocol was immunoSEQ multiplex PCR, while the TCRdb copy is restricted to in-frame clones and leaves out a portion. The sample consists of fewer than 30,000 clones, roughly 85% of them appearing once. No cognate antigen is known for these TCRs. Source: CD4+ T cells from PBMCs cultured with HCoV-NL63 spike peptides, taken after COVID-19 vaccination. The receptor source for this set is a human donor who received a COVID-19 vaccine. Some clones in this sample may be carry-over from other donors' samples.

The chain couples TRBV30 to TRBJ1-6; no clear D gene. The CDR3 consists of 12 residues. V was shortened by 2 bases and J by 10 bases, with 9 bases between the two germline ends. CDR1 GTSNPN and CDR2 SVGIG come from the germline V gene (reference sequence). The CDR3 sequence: CAWSRGDSPLHF. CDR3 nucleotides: TGTGCCTGGAGTCGGGGAGACTCACCCCTCCACTTT.

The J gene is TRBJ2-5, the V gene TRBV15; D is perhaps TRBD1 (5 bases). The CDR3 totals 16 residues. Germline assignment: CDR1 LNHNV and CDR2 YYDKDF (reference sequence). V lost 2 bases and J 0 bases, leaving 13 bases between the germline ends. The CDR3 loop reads CATSRTGIGYQETQYF. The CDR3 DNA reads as TGTGCCACCAGCAGAACAGGAATAGGGTACCAAGAGACCCAGTACTTC.

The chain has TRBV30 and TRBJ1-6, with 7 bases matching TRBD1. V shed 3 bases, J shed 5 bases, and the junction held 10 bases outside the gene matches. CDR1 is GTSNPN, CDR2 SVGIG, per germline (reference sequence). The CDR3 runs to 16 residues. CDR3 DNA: TGTGCCTGGAGGATGACACTCAGGGGGGATAATTCACCCCTCCACTTT. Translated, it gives CAWRMTLRGDNSPLHF.

CDR3 nucleotide sequence: TGTGCCAGCAGTACGAGGGCAGGGGGACACTACGAGCAGTACGTC. Translation: CASSTRAGGHYEQYV. The V call is TRBV6-5, the J call TRBJ2-7, with 7 bases that match TRBD1. J lost 3 bases, V lost 5 bases, and 10 bases had no gene match. The CDR3 is 15 residues long. Germline loops: CDR1 MNHEY, CDR2 SVGAGI.

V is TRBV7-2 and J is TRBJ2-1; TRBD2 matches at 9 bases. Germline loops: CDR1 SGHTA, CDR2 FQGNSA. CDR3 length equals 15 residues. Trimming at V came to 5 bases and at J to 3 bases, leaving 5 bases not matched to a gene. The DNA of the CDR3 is TGTGCCAGCAGCCCTAGCGGGGCCCGCTACAATGAGCAGTTCTTC. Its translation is CASSPSGARYNEQFF.

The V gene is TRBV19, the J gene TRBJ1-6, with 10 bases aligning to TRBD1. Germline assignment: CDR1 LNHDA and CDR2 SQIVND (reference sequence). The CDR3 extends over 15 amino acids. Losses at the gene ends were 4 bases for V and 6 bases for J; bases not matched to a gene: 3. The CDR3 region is CASSRDRGRNSPLHF. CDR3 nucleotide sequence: TGTGCCAGTAGTAGGGACAGGGGACGTAATTCACCCCTCCACTTT.

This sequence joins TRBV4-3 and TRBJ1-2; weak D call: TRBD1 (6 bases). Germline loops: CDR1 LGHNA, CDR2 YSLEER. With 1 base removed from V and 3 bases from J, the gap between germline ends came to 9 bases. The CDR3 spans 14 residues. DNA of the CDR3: TGCGCCAGCAGCCAAGGCCCAGGGGACTATGGCTACACCTTC. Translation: CASSQGPGDYGYTF.

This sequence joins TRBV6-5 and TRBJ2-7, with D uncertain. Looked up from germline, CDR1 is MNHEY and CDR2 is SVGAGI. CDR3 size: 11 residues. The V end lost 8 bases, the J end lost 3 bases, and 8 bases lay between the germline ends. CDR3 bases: TGTGCCAGCGGCCCACGCTACGAGCAGTACGTC. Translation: CASGPRYEQYV.

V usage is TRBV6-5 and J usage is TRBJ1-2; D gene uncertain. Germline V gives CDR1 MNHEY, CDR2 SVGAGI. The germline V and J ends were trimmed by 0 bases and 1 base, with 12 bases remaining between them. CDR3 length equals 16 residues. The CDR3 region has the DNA TGTGCCAGCAGTTACTCGCGTGTTTGGGGTAACTATGGCTACACCTTC. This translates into CASSYSRVWGNYGYTF.

For the CDR3, the DNA is TGTGCCAGCTCCCTCTATGGGGCAACTCGAAAACCCTTTTACGAGCAGTACGTC. Its protein product is CASSLYGATRKPFYEQYV. V usage is TRBV19 and J usage is TRBJ2-7; TRBD1 might be the D (5 bases). The CDR3 runs to 18 residues. V shed 9 bases and J shed 4 bases, with 31 bases lying between them. Per germline, CDR1 LNHDA and CDR2 SQIVND (reference sequence).

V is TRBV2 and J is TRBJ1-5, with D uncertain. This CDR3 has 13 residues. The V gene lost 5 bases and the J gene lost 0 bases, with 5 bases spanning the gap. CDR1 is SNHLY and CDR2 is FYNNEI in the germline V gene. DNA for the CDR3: TGTGCCAGCAGTCAGTCTAGCAATCAGCCCCAGCATTTT. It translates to CASSQSSNQPQHF.

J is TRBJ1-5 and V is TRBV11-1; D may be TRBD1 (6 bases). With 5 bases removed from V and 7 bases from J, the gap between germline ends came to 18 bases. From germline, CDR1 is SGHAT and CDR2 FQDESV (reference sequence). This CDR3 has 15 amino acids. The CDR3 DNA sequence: TGTGCCAGCAGCCTAGATGGGGGGCCGGGCCAGCCCCAGCATTTT. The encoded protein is CASSLDGGPGQPQHF.

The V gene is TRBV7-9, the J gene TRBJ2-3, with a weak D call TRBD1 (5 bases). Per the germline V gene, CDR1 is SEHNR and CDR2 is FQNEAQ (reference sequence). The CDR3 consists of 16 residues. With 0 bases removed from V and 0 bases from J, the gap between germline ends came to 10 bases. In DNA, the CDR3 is TGTGCCAGCAGCTTAGCGACAGCAGAGAGCACAGATACGCAGTATTTT. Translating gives CASSLATAESTDTQYF.

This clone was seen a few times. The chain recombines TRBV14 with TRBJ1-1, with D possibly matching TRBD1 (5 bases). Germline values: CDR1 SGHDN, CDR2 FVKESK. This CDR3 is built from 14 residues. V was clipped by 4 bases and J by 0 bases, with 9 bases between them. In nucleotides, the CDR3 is TGTGCCAGCAGCCTGCCAGGGATGAACACTGAAGCTTTCTTT. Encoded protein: CASSLPGMNTEAFF.

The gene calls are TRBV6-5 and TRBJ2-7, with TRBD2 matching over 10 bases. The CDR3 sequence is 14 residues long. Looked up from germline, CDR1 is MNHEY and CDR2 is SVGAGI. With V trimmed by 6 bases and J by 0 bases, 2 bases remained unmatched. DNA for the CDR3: TGTGCCAGCAGCCGACTAGCGGGCTCCTACGAGCAGTACGTC. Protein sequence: CASSRLAGSYEQYV.

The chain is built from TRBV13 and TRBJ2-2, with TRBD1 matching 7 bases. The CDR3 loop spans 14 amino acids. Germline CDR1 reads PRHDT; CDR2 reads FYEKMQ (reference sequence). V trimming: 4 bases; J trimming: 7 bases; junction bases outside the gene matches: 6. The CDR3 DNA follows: TGTGCCAGCAGCTCTCGACAGGGCGACGGGGAGCTGTTTTTT. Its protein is CASSSRQGDGELFF.